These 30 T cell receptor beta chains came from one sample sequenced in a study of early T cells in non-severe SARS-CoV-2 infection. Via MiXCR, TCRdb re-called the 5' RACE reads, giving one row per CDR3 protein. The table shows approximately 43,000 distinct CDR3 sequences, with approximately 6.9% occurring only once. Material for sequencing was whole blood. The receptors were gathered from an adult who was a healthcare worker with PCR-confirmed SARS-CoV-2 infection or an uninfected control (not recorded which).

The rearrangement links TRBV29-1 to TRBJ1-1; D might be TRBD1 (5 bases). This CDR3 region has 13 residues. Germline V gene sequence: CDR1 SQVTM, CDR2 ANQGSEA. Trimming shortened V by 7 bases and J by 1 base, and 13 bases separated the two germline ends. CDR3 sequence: CSAARDGNTEAFF. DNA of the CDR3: TGCAGCGCTGCTCGGGACGGGAACACTGAAGCTTTCTTT.

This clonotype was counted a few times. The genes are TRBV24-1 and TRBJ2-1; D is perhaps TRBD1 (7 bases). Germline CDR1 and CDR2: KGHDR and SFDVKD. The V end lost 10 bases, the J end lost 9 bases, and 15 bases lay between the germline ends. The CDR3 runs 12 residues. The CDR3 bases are TGTGCCACTCAGGGGGGAGCGGGTGAGCAGTTCTTC. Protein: CATQGGAGEQFF.

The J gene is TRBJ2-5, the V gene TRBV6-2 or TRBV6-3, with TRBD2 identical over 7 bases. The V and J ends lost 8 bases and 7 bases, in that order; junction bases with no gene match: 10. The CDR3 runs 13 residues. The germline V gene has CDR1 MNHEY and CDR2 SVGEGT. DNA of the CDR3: TGTGCCAGCGGCGAGAGGCCTAGCGGGACCCAGTACTTC. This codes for CASGERPSGTQYF.

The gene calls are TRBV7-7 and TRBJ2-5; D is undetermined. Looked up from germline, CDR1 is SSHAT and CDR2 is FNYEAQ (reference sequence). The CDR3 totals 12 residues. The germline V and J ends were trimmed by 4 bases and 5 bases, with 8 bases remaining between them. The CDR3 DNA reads TGTGCCAGCAGCTCCGGCAGCGAGACCCAGTACTTC. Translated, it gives CASSSGSETQYF.

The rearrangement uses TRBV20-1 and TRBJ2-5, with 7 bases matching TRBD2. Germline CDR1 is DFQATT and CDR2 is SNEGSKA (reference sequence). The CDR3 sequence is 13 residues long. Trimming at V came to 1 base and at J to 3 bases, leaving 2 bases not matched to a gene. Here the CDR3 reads CSARAGREETQYF. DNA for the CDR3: TGCAGTGCTAGAGCGGGGAGGGAAGAGACCCAGTACTTC.

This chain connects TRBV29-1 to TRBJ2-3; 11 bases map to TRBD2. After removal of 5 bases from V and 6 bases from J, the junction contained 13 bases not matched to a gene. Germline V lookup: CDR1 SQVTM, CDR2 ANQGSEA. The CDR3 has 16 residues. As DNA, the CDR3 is TGCAGCGTTTGGGGGACGCGACTAGCGGGGATGGATACGCAGTATTTT. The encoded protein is CSVWGTRLAGMDTQYF.

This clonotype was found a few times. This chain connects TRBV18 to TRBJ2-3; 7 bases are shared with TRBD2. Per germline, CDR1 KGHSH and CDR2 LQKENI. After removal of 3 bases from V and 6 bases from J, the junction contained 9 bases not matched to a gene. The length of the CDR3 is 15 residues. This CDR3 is CASSPRGSSGDTQYF. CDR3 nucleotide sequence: TGTGCCAGCTCACCTAGAGGGAGTAGCGGGGATACGCAGTATTTT. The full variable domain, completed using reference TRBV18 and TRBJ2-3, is NAGVMQNPRHLVRRRGQEARLRCSPMKGHSHVYWYRQLPEEGLKFMVYLQKENIIDESGMPKERFSAEFPKEGPSILRIQQVVRGDSAAYFCASSPRGSSGDTQYFGPGTRLTVL.

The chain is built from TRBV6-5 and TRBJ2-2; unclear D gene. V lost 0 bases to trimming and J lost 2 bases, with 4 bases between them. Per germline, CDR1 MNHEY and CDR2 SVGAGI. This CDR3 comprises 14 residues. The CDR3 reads CASSYSGNTGELFF. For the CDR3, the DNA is TGTGCCAGCAGTTACTCAGGAAACACCGGGGAGCTGTTTTTT.

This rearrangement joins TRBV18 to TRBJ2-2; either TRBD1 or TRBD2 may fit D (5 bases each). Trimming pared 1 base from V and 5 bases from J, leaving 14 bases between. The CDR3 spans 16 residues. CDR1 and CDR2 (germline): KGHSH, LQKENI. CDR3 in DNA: TGTGCCAGCTCACCACTTGGGACGTCGGGGACCGGGGAGCTGTTTTTT. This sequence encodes CASSPLGTSGTGELFF.

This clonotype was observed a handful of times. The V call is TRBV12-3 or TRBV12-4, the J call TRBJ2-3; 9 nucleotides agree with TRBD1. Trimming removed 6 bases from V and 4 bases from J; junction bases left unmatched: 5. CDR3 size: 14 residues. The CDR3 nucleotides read TGTGCCAGCAGCTCGGGACAGGGTGCAGATACGCAGTATTTT. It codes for CASSSGQGADTQYF.

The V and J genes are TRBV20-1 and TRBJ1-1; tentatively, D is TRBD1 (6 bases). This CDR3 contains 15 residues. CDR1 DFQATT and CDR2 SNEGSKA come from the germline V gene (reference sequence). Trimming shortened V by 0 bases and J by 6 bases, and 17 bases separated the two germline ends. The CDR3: CSARDIAGDAAEAFF. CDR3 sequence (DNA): TGCAGTGCTAGAGATATCGCAGGGGACGCTGCTGAAGCTTTCTTT.

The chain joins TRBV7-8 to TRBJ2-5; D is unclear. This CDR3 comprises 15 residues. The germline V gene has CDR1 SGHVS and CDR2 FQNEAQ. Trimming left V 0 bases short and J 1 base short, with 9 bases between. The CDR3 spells CASSLAQSGQETQYF. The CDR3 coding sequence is TGTGCCAGCAGCTTAGCGCAGTCTGGCCAAGAGACCCAGTACTTC.

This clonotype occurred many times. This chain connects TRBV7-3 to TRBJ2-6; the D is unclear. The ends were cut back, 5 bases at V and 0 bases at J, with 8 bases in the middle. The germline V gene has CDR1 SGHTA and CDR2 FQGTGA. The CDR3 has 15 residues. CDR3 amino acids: CASSPDPSGANVLTF. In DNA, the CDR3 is TGTGCCAGCAGCCCAGACCCCTCTGGGGCCAACGTCCTGACTTTC.

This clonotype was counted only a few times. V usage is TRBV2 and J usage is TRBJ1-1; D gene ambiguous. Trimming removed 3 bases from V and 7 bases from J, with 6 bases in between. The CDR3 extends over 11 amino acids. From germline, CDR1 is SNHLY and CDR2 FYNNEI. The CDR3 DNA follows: TGTGCCAGCAGTGAGGGTGGTGAAGCTTTCTTT. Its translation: CASSEGGEAFF.

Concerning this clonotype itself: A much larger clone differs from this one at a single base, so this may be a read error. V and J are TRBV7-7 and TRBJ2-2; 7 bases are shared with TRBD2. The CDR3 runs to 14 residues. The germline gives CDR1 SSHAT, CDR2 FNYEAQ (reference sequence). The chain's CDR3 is CASSLVAGTGALFF. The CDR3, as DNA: TGTGCTAGCAGCTTAGTAGCGGGCACCGGGGCGCTGTTTTTT. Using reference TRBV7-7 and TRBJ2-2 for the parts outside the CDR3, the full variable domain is GAGVSQSPRYKVTKRGQDVTLRCDPISSHATLYWYQQALGQGPEFLTYFNYEAQPDKSGLPSDRFSAERPEGSISTLTIQRTEQRDSAMYRCASSLVAGTGALFFGEGSRLTVL.

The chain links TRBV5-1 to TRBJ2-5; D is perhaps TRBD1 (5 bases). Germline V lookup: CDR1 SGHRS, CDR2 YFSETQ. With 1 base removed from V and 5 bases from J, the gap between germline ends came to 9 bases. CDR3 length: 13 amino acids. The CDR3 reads CASSLQGGETQYF. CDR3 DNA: TGCGCCAGCAGCTTGCAGGGTGGGGAGACCCAGTACTTC. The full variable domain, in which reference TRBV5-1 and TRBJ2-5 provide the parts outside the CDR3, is KAGVTQTPRYLIKTRGQQVTLSCSPISGHRSVSWYQQTPGQGLQFLFEYFSETQRNKGNFPGRFSGRQFSNSRSEMNVSTLELGDSALYLCASSLQGGETQYFGPGTRLLVL.

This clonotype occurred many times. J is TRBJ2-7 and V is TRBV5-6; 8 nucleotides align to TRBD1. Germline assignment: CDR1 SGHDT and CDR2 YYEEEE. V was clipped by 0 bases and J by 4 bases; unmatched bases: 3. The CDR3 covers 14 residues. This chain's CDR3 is CASSLVHRGYEQYF. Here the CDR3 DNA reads TGTGCCAGCAGCTTGGTTCACAGGGGGTACGAGCAGTACTTC.

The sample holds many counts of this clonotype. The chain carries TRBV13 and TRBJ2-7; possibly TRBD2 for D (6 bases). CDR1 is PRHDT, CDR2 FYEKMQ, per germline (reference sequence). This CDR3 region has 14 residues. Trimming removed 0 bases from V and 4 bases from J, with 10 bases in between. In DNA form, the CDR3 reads TGTGCCAGCAGCTTAGGGCGGGGACGGTACGAGCAGTACTTC. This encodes CASSLGRGRYEQYF.

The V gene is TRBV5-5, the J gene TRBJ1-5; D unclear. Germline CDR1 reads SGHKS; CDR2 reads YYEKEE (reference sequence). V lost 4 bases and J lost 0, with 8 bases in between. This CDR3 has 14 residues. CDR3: CASSPWASNQPQHF. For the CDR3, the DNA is TGTGCCAGCAGCCCATGGGCTAGCAATCAGCCCCAGCATTTT.

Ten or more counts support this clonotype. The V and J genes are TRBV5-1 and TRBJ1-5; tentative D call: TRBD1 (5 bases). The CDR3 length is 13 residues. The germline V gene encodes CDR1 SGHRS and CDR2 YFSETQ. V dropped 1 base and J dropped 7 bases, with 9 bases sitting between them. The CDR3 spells CASSLLGGQPQHF. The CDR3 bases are TGCGCCAGCAGCTTGTTGGGGGGACAGCCCCAGCATTTT.

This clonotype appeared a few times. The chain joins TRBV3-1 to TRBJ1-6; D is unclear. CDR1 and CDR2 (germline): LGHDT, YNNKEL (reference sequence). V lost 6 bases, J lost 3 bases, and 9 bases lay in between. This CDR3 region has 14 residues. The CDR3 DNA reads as TGTGCCAGCAGTCTCGACGGCTATAATTCACCCCTCCACTTT. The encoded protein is CASSLDGYNSPLHF.

CDR3 in DNA: TGCGCCAGCAGCCAAGGGGGCTTCGGTGAAAAACTGTTTTTT. This translates into CASSQGGFGEKLFF. The chain combines TRBV4-1 with TRBJ1-4; tentatively, D is TRBD1 (5 bases). Trimming removed 1 base from V and 7 bases from J, with 10 bases in between. CDR1 is MGHRA, CDR2 YSYEKL, per germline. The CDR3 is made up of 14 amino acids.

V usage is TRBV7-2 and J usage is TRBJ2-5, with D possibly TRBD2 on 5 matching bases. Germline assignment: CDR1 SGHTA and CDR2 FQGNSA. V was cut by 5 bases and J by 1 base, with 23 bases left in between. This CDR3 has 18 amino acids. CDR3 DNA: TGTGCCAGCAGCCGCCCCGCCCAAGCGGAACCCCTCCAAGAGACCCAGTACTTC. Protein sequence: CASSRPAQAEPLQETQYF.

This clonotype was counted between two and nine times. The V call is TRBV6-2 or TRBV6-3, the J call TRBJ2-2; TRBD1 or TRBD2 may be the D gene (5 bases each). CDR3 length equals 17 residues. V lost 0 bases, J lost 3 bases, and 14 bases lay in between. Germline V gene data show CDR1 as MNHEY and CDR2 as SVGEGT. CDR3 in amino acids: CASSYSTRRGYTGELFF. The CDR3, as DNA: TGTGCCAGCAGTTACTCTACTCGTCGGGGCTACACCGGGGAGCTGTTTTTT.

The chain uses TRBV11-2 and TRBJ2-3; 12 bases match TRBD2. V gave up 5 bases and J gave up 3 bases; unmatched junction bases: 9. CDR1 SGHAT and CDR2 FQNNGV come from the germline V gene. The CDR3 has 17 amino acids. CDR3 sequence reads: CASSRDVLAGGTDTQYF. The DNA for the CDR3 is TGTGCCAGCAGCAGAGACGTACTAGCGGGGGGAACAGATACGCAGTATTTT. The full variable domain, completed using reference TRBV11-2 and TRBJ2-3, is EAGVAQSPRYKIIEKRQSVAFWCNPISGHATLYWYQQILGQGPKLLIQFQNNGVVDDSQLPKDRFSAERLKGVDSTLKIQPAKLEDSAVYLCASSRDVLAGGTDTQYFGPGTRLTVL.

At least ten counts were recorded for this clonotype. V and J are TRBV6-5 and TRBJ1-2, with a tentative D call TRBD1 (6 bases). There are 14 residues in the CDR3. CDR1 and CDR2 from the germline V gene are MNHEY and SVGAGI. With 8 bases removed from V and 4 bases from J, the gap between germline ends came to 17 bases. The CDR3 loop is CASAIRQALYGYTF. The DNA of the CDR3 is TGTGCCAGCGCCATTAGACAGGCGCTCTATGGCTACACCTTC.

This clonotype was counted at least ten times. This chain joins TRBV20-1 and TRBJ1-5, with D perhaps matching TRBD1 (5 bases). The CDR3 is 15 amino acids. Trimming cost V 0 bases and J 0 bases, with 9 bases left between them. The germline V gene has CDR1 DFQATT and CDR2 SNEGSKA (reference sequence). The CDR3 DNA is TGCAGTGCTAGAGATTGGGGGTATAGCAATCAGCCCCAGCATTTT. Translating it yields CSARDWGYSNQPQHF.

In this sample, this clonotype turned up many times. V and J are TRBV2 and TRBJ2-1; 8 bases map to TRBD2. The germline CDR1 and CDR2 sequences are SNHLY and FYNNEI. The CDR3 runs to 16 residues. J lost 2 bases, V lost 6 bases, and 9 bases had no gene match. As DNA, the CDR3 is TGTGCCAGCAGCCCACCGGGAGCGGGGGCCTACAATGAGCAGTTCTTC. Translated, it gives CASSPPGAGAYNEQFF.

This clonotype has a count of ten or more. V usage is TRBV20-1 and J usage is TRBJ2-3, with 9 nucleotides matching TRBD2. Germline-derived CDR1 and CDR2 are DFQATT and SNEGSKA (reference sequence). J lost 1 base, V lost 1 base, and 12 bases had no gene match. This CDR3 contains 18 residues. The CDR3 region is CSARGSGGGVFGTDTQYF. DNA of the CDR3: TGCAGTGCTAGAGGGTCCGGCGGGGGGGTTTTTGGCACAGATACGCAGTATTTT.

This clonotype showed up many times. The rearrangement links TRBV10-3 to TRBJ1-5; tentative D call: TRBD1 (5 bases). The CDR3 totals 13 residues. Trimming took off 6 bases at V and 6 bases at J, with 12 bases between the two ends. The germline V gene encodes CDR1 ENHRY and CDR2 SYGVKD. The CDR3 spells CAISPGGVQPQHF. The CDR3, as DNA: TGTGCCATCAGCCCTGGAGGGGTTCAGCCCCAGCATTTT.